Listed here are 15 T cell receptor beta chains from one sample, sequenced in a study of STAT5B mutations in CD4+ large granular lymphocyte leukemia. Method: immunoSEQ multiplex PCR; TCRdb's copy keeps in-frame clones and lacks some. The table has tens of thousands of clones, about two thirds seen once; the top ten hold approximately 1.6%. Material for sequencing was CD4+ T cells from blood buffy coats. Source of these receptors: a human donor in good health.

CDR3 DNA: TGTGCCAGCAGCCAAAACAGGGGAAGGGTCTATGGCTACACCTTC. Translating gives CASSQNRGRVYGYTF. The rearrangement joins TRBV14 to TRBJ1-2; 7 bases map to TRBD1. Germline CDR1 and CDR2: SGHDN and FVKESK. V lost 2 bases, J lost 4 bases, and 7 bases stayed unmatched. The CDR3 has 15 amino acids.

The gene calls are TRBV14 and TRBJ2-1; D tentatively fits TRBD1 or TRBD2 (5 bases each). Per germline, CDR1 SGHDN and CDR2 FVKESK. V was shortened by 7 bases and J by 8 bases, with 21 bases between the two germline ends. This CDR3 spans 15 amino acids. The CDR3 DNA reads TGTGCCAGCACCTCCTGGTCGTCGGGGCGGGATGAGCAGTTCTTC. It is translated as CASTSWSSGRDEQFF.

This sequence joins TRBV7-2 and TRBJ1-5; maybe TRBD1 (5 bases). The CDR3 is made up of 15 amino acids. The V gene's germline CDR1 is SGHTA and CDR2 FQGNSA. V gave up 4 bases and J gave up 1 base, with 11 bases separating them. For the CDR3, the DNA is TGTGCCAGCAGCTCGGGGGGACCGAGCAATCAGCCCCAGCATTTT. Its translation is CASSSGGPSNQPQHF.

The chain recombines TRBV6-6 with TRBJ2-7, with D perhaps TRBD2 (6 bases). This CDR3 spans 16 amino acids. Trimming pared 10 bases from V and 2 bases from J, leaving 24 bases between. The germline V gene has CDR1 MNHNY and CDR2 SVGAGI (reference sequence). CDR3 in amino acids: CATNPGHGGVTYEQYF. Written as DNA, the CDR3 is TGTGCCACCAACCCTGGGCACGGCGGGGTGACCTACGAGCAGTACTTC.

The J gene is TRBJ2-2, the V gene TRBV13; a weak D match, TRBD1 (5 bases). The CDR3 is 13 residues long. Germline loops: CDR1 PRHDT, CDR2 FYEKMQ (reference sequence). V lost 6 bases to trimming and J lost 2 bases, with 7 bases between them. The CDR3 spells CASSQGNTGELFF. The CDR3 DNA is TGTGCCAGCAGTCAGGGAAACACCGGGGAGCTGTTTTTT.

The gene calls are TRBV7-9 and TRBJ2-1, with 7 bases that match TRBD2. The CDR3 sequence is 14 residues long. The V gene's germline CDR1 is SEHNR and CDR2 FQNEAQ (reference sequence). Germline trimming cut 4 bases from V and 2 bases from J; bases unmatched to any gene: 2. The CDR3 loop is CASSSRGTYNEQFF. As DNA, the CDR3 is TGTGCCAGCAGCTCGCGGGGGACCTACAATGAGCAGTTCTTC. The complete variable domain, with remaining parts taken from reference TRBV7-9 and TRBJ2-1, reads DTGVSQNPRHKITKRGQNVTFRCDPISEHNRLYWYRQTLGQGPEFLTYFQNEAQLEKSRLLSDRFSAERPKGSFSTLEIQRTEQGDSAMYLCASSSRGTYNEQFFGPGTRLTVL.

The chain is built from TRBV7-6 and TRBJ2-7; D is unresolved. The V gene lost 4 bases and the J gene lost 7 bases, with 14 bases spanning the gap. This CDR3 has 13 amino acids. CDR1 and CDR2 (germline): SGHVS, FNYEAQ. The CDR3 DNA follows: TGTGCCAGCAGCTCGATCTTGGGTGGGGAGCAGTACTTC. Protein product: CASSSILGGEQYF.

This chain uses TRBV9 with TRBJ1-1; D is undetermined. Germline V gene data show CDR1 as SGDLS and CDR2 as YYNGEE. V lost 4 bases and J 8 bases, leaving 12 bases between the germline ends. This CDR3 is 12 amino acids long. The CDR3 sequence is CASSSLYGEAFF. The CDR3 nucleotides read TGTGCCAGCAGCTCCCTTTATGGAGAAGCTTTCTTT.

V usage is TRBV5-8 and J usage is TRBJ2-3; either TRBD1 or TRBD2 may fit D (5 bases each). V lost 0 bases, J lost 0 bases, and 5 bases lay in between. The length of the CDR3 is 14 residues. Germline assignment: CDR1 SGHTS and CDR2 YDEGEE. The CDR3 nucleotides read TGTGCCAGCAGCTTGGGGGACAGCACAGATACGCAGTATTTT. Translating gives CASSLGDSTDTQYF. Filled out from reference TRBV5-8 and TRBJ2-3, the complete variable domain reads EAGVTQSPTHLIKTRGQQATLRCSPISGHTSVYWYQQALGLGLQFLLWYDEGEERNRGNFPPRFSGRQFPNYSSELNVNALELEDSALYLCASSLGDSTDTQYFGPGTRLTVL.

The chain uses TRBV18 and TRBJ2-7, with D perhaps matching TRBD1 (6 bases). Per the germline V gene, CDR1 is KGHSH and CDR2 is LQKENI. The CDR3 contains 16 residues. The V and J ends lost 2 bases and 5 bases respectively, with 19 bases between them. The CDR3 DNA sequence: TGTGCCAGCTCACCAGGTCCCTTCCAGGGGCTCAACGAGCAGTACTTC. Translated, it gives CASSPGPFQGLNEQYF.

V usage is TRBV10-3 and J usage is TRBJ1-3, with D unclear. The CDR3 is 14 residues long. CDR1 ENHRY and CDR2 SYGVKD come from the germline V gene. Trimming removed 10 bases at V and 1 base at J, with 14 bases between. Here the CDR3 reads CATVESGSGNTIYF. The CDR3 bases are TGTGCCACCGTCGAGAGCGGGTCTGGAAACACCATATATTTT.

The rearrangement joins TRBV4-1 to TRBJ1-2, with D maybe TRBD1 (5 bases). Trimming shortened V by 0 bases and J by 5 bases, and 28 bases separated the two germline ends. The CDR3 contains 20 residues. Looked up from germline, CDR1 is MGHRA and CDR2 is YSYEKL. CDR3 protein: CASSQDKYSTVLYPKYGYTF. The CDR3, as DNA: TGCGCCAGCAGCCAAGATAAGTACTCGACAGTATTATACCCCAAATATGGCTACACCTTC.

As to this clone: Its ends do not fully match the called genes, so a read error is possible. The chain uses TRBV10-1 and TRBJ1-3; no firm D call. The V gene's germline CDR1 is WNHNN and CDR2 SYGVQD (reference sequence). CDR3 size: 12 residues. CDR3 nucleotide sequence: TGCGCCAGCAGTGAGTCAGGATCATCGCTTATATTT. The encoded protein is CASSESGSSLIF.

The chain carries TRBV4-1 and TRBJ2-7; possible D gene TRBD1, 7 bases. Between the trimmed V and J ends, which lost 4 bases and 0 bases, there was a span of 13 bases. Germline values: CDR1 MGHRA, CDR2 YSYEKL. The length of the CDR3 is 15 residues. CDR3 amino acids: CASSPRGTDSYEQYF. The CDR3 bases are TGCGCCAGCAGCCCGCGCGGGACAGACTCCTACGAGCAGTACTTC.

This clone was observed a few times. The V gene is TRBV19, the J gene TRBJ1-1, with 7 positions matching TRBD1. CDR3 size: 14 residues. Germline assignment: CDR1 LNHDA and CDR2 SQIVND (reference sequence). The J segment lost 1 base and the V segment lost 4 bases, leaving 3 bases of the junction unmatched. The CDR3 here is CASSSGTENTEAFF. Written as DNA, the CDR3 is TGTGCCAGTAGTAGCGGGACAGAGAACACTGAAGCTTTCTTT.